The 2 T cell receptor beta chains presented below share a single source sample, sequenced in a study of CXCR3-negative and CXCR3-positive naive CD8 T cells. TRB cDNA libraries were made by UMI-labeled 5' RACE. TCRdb reprocessed the 5' RACE reads and keeps a single row for each CDR3 protein, giving no DNA. The sample table sets out over 55,000 distinct CDR3 sequences. Sequenced: memory CD8+ T cells from blood. The receptors were sampled from a human donor in good health. Some clones in this sample may be carry-over from other donors' samples.

The V gene is TRBV6-2 or TRBV6-3, the J gene TRBJ2-4; TCRdb designates TRBD1, a call that cannot be tested without DNA. Germline lookup yields CDR1 MNHEY and CDR2 SVGEGT. CDR3 length: 13 residues. The CDR3 sequence is CASRRWAENIQYF.

J is TRBJ2-5 and V is TRBV7-9; absent DNA, TCRdb's TRBD1 call cannot be checked. The CDR3 extends over 13 amino acids. Germline-derived CDR1 and CDR2 are SEHNR and FQNEAQ (reference sequence). CDR3 residues: CASSFQGAGTQYF.